Listed here are 7 T cell receptor beta chains from one sample, sequenced in a study of blood T cell repertoires in COVID-19. Method: immunoSEQ multiplex PCR; TCRdb's copy keeps in-frame clones and lacks some. The repertoire consists of hundreds of thousands of clones, with 80% to 90% occurring once and the leading ten covering approximately 0.9%. Sequencing was performed on peripheral blood. The source is a man aged 18 to 35 with COVID-19, enrolled during active disease.

This chain joins TRBV4-1 and TRBJ2-1; 7 bases are a match to TRBD2. The CDR3 is made up of 18 amino acids. Germline V lookup: CDR1 MGHRA, CDR2 YSYEKL. J was trimmed by 5 bases and V by 0 bases; bases with no gene match: 13. In nucleotides, the CDR3 is TGCGCCAGCAGCCAAGATTTTCTGGCGGGAGCTAGGGACAATGAGCAGTTCTTC. This translates into CASSQDFLAGARDNEQFF.

The chain is built from TRBV6-4 and TRBJ1-6; 8 positions match TRBD1. This CDR3 region has 17 residues. V was pared by 5 bases and J by 6 bases, with 12 bases of the junction left unmatched. Germline V lookup: CDR1 MRHNA, CDR2 SNTAGT. CDR3 DNA: TGTGCCAGCAGTAAAACTGACCCCGACAGGGGTAATTCACCCCTCCACTTT. It specifies CASSKTDPDRGNSPLHF.

The chain carries TRBV15 and TRBJ2-2; 10 bases line up with TRBD1. Per the germline V gene, CDR1 is LNHNV and CDR2 is YYDKDF (reference sequence). The CDR3 has 16 residues. V gave up 1 base and J gave up 4 bases; unmatched junction bases: 3. The CDR3 region is CATSRGGQGSTGELFF. In DNA form, the CDR3 reads TGTGCCACCAGCAGAGGGGGACAGGGGAGCACCGGGGAGCTGTTTTTT.

This clone was counted a few times. V gene TRBV10-2 combines with J gene TRBJ2-5; TRBD2 matches at 7 bases. V was clipped by 6 bases and J by 3 bases; unmatched bases: 4. The CDR3 has 13 amino acids. The V gene's germline CDR1 is WSHSY and CDR2 SAAADI. In nucleotides, the CDR3 is TGCGCCAGCAGGGATCTAGCGGAAGAGACCCAGTACTTC. It specifies CASRDLAEETQYF.

The rearrangement links TRBV23-1 to TRBJ2-3; D is uncertain. TRBV23-1 is labeled an ORF, and its function is uncertain. CDR3 length: 14 amino acids. Trimming pared 3 bases from V and 4 bases from J, leaving 11 bases between. CDR3 region: CASSHKTGSDTQYF. The CDR3 DNA reads TGCGCCAGCAGTCATAAGACGGGTTCAGATACGCAGTATTTT.

This chain links TRBV3-1 (or the pseudogene TRBV3-2) with TRBJ1-1, with 8 bases that match TRBD1. Germline V gene data show CDR1 as LGHDT and CDR2 as YNNKEL (reference sequence). CDR3 length: 13 residues. V lost 8 bases and J lost 1; bases outside the gene matches: 3. This CDR3 reads CASRQGRNTEAFF. CDR3 DNA: TGTGCCAGCCGACAGGGGAGGAACACTGAAGCTTTCTTT.

The chain links TRBV9 to TRBJ2-5, with 8 nucleotides matching TRBD2. The CDR3 runs to 16 residues. Germline CDR1 reads SGDLS; CDR2 reads YYNGEE. Trimming at V came to 3 bases and at J to 2 bases, leaving 9 bases not matched to a gene. The CDR3 sequence: CASSAGAGAKQETQYF. In DNA form, the CDR3 reads TGTGCCAGCAGCGCCGGAGCGGGAGCGAAACAAGAGACCCAGTACTTC. Supplemented by reference TRBV9 and TRBJ2-5, the full variable domain reads DSGVTQTPKHLITATGQRVTLRCSPRSGDLSVYWYQQSLDQGLQFLIQYYNGEERAKGNILERFSAQQFPDLHSELNLSSLELGDSALYFCASSAGAGAKQETQYFGPGTRLLVL.